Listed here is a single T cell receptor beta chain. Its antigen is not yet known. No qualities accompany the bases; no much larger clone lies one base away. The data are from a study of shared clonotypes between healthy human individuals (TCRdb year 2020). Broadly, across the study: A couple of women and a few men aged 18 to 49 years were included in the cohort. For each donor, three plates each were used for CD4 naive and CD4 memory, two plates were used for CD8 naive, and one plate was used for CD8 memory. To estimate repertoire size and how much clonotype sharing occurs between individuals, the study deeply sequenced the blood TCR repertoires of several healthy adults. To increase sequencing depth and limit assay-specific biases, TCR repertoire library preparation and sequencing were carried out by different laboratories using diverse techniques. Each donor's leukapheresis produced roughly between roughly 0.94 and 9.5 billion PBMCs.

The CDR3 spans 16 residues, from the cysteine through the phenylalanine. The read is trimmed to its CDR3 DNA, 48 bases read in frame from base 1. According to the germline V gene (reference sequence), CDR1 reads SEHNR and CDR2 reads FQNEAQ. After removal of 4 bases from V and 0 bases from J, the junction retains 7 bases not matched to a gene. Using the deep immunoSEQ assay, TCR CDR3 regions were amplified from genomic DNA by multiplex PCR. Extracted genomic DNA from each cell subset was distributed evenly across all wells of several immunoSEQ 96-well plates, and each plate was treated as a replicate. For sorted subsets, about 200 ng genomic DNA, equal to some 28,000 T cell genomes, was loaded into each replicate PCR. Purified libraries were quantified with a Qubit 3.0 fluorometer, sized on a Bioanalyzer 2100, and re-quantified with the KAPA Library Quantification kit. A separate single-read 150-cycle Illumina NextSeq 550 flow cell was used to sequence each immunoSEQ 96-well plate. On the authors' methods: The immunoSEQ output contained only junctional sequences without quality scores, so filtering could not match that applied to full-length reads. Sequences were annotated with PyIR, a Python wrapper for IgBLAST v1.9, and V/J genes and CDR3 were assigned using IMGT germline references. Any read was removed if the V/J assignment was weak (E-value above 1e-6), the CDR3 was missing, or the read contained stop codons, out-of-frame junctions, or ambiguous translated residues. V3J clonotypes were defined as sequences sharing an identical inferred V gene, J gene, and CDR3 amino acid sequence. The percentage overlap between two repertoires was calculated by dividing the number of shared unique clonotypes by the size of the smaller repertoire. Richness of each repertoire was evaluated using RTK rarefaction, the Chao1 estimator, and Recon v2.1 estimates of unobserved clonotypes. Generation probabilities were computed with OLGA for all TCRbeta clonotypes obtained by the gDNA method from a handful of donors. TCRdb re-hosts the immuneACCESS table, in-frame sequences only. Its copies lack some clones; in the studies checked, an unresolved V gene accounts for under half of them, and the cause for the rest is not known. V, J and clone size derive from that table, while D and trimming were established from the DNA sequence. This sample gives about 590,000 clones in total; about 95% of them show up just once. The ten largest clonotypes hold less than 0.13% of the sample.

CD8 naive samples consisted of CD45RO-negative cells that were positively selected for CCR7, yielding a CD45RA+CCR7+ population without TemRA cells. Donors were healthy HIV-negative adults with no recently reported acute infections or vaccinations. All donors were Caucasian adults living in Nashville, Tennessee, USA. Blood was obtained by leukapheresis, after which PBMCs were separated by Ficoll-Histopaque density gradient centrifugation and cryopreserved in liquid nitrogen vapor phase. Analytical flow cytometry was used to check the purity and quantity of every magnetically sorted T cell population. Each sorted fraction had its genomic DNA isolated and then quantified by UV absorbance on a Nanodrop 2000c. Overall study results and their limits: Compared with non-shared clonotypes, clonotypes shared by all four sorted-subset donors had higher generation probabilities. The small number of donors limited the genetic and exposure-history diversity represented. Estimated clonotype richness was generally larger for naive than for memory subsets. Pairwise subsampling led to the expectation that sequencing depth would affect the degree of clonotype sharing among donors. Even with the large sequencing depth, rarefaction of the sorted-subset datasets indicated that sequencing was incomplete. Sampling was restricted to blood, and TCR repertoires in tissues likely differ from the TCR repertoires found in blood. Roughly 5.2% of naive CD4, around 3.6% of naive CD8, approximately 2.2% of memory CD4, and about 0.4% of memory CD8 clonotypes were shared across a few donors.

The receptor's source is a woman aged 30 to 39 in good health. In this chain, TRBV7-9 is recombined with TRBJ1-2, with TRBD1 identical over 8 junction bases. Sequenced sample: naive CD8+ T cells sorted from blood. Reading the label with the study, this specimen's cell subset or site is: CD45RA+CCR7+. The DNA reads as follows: TGTGCCAGCAGCTCCACCGGACAGGGACCTAACTATGGCTACACCTTC. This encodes CASSSTGQGPNYGYTF.